This TCR beta chain was sequenced in a study of glioma-infiltrating T cells. With regard to this clonotype: Its antigen is still unknown.

Whole-study findings and limits: CDR3 overlap between tissue and blood was very small. Non-neoplastic patients had below-expected tissue-blood divergence, while all gliomas exceeded expectation.

CDR1 is SGHTA, CDR2 FQGNSA, per germline. CDR3 length equals 13 residues. Between the trimmed V and J ends, which lost 6 bases and 4 bases, there was a span of 11 bases. Amplification of TCR alpha and beta CDR3 regions from RNA used iRepertoire nested multiplex PCR. For one-step reverse transcription and amplification, 100-400 ng of tissue mRNA or PBMC total RNA was used. TCRdb re-derived calls from the multiplex PCR reads in MiXCR, one entry per CDR3 protein. The table has 150,000 to 200,000 distinct CDR3 sequences, around 42% seen once; the top ten hold roughly 5.2%. Sequencing was done on a sample of glioma tissue, nonneoplastic brain tissue, or PBMCs (not recorded which). The chain recombines TRBV7-2 with TRBJ2-3; no reliable D call. The clonotype was recovered from a human donor with low-grade glioma or glioblastoma, undergoing nonglioma brain surgery, or in good health (not recorded which). For the CDR3, the DNA is TGTGCCAGCAGTGGCATGGGCTCAGATACGCAGTATTTT. This codes for CASSGMGSDTQYF.